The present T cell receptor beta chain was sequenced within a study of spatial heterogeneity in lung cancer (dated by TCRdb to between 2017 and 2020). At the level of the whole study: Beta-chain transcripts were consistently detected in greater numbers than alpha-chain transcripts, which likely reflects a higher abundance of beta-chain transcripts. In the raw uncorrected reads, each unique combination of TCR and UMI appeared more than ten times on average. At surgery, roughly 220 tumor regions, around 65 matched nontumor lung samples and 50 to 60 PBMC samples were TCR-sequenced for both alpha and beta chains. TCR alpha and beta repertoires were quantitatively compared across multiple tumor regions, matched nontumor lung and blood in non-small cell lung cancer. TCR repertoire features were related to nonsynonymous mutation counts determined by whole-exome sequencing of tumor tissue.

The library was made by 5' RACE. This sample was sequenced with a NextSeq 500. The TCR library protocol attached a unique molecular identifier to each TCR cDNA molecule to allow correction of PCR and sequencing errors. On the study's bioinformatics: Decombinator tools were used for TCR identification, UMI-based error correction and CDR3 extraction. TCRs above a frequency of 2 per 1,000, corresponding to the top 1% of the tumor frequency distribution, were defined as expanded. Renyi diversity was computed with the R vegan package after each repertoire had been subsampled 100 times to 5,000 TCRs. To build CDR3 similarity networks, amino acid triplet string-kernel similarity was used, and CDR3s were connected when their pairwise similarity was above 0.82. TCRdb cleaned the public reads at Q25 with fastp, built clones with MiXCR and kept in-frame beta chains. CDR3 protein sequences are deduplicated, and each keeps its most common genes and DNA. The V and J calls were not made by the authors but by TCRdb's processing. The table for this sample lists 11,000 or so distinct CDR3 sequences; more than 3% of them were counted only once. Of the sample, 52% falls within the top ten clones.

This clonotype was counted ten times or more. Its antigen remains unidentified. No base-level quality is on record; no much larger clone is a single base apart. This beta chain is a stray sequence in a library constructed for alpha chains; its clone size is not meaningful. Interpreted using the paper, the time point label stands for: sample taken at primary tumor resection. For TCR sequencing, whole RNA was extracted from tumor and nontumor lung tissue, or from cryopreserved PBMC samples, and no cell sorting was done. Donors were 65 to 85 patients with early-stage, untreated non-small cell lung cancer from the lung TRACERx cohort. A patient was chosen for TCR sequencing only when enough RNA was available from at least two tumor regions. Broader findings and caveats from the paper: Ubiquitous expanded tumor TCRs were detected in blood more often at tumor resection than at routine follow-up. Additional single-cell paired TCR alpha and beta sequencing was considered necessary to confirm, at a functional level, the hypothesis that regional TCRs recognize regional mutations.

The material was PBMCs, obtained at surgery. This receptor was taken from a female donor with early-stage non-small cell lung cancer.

The DNA sequence is given as TGTGCCAGCAGCTTAGGGACTAGCGGGAACCAAGAGACCCAGTACTTC. Translated, it reads CASSLGTSGNQETQYF. The V gene is TRBV11-2 and the J gene is TRBJ2-5; 12 middle bases align to TRBD2. The germline V gene gives CDR1 as SGHAT and CDR2 as FQNNGV. The CDR3 numbers 16 residues from cysteine through phenylalanine. The CDR3 DNA has 48 bases and is translated from base 1. Trimmed from V: 1 base; trimmed from J: 0 bases; junction bases lacking a gene match: 0.